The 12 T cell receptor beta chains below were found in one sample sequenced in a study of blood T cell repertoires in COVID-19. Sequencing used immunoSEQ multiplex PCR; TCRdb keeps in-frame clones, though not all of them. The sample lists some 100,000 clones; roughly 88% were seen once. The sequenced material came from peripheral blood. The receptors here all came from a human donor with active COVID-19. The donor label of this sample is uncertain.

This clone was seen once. CDR3: CASSQAATATNEKLFF. Written as DNA, the CDR3 is TGTGCCAGCAGCCAAGCTGCCACTGCAACTAATGAAAAACTGTTTTTT. The chain recombines TRBV3-1 (or the pseudogene TRBV3-2) with TRBJ1-4, with no clear D. The CDR3 runs to 16 residues. V was pared by 1 base and J by 0 bases, with 9 bases between. Germline V lookup: CDR1 LGHDT, CDR2 YNNKEL (reference sequence).

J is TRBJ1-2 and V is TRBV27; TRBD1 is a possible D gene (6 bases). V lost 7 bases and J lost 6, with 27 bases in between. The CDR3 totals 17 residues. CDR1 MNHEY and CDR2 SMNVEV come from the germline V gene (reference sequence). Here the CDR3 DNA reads TGTGCCAGCAAATTCAGGGTCTTGACCCGGGACATTGATGGCTACACCTTC. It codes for CASKFRVLTRDIDGYTF.

CDR3 DNA sequence: TGTGCCAGCAGTTCCGGACAGAGCACTGAAGCTTTCTTT. Its translation is CASSSGQSTEAFF. The rearrangement uses TRBV6-5 and TRBJ1-1; a possible D gene is TRBD1 (6 bases). Germline V lookup: CDR1 MNHEY, CDR2 SVGAGI. V dropped 4 bases and J dropped 4 bases, with 10 bases sitting between them. This CDR3 region has 13 residues.

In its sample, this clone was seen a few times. In DNA form, the CDR3 reads TGTGCCAGCAGCCGATGGGGGGGTGAGCAGTTCTTC. It encodes CASSRWGGEQFF. The chain recombines TRBV7-8 with TRBJ2-1; 7 bases align to TRBD2. The CDR3 consists of 12 residues. Germline lookup yields CDR1 SGHVS and CDR2 FQNEAQ. V lost 5 bases and J lost 9; bases outside the gene matches: 4.

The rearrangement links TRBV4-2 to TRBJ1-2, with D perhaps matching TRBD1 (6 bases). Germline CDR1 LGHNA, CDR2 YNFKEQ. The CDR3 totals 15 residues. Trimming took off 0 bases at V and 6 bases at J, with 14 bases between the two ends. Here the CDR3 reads CASSQEGTQSDGYTF. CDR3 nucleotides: TGTGCCAGCAGCCAAGAGGGGACACAGAGCGATGGCTACACCTTC.

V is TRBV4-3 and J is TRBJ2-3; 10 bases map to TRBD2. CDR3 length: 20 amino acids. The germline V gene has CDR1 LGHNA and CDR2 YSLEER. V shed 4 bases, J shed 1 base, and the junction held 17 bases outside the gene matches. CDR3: CASSPREPGLASWGTDTQYF. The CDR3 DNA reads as TGCGCCAGCAGCCCGAGGGAACCGGGACTAGCGAGTTGGGGCACAGATACGCAGTATTTT.

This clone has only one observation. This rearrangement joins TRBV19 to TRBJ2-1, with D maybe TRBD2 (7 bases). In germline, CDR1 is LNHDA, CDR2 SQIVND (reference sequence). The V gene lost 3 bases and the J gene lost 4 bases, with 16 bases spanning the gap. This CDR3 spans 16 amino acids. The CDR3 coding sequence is TGTGCCAGTAGTATCGTACGGGGGGCCGGGTACAATGAGCAGTTCTTC. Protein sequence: CASSIVRGAGYNEQFF.

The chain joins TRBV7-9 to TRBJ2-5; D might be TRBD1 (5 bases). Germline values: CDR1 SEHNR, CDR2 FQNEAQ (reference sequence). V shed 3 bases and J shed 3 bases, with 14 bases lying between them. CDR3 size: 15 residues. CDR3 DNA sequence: TGTGCCAGCAGCTTTTTAAAGGGGCGTGAAGAGACCCAGTACTTC. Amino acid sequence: CASSFLKGREETQYF.

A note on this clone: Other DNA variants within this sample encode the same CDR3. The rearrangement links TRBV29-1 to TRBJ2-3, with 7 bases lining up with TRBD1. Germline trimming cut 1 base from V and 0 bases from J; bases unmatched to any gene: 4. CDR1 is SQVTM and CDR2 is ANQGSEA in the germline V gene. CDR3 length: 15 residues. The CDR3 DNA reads TGCAGCGTTGAAGGAGGGGGCTTAAGCACAGATACGCAGTATTTT. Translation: CSVEGGGLSTDTQYF.

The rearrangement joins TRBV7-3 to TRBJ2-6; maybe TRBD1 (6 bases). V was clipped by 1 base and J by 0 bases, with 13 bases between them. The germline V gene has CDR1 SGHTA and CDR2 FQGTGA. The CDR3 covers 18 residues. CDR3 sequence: CASSLMGAHLSGANVLTF. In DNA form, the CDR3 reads TGTGCCAGCAGCTTAATGGGGGCACACCTCTCTGGGGCCAACGTCCTGACTTTC. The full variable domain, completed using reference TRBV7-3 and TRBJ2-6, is GAGVSQTPSNKVTEKGKYVELRCDPISGHTALYWYRQSLGQGPEFLIYFQGTGAADDSGLPNDRFFAVRPEGSVSTLKIQRTERGDSAVYLCASSLMGAHLSGANVLTFGAGSRLTVL.

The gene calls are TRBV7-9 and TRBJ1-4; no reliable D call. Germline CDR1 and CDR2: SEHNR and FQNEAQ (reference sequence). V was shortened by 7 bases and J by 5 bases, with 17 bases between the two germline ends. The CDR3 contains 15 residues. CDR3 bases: TGTGCCAGCACCAACGGCGGGGTGGGGAATGAAAAACTGTTTTTT. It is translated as CASTNGGVGNEKLFF.

The CDR3 bases are TGTGCCAGCACCGACCCGACAGCCTCCTACGAGCAGTACTTC. Translated: CASTDPTASYEQYF. The chain carries TRBV7-9 and TRBJ2-7, with D maybe TRBD1 (5 bases). The CDR3 totals 14 residues. The germline V gene encodes CDR1 SEHNR and CDR2 FQNEAQ (reference sequence). The ends were cut back, 7 bases at V and 0 bases at J, with 13 bases in the middle.